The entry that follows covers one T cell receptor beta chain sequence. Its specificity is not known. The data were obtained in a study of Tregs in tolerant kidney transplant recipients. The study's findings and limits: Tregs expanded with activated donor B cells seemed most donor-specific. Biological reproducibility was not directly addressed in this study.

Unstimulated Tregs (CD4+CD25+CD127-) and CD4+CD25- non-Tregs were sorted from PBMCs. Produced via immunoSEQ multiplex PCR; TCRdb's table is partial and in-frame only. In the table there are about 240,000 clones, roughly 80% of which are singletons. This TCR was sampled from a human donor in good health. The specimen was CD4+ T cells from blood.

CDR3 sequence reads: CASSLGDRGRGTEAFF. In DNA, the CDR3 is TGTGCCAGCAGCTTAGGGGACAGGGGGCGCGGGACTGAAGCTTTCTTT. This chain uses TRBV11-2 with TRBJ1-1; 12 bases match TRBD1. The germline V gene has CDR1 SGHAT and CDR2 FQNNGV. J was trimmed by 5 bases and V by 1 base; bases with no gene match: 5. CDR3 length equals 16 residues. Full variable domain (outside the CDR3, taken from reference TRBV11-2 and TRBJ1-1): EAGVAQSPRYKIIEKRQSVAFWCNPISGHATLYWYQQILGQGPKLLIQFQNNGVVDDSQLPKDRFSAERLKGVDSTLKIQPAKLEDSAVYLCASSLGDRGRGTEAFFGQGTRLTVV.